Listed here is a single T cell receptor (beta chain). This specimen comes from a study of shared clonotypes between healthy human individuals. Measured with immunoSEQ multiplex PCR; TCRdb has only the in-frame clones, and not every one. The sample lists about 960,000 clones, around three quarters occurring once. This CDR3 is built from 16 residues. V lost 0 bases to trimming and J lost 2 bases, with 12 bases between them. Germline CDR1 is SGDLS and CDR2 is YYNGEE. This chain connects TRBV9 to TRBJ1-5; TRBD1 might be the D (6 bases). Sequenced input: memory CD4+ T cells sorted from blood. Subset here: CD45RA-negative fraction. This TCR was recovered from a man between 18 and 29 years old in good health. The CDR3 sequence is CASSVGEGGGNQPQHF. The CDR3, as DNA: TGTGCCAGCAGCGTAGGGGAAGGGGGAGGCAATCAGCCCCAGCATTTT.